These 18 T cell receptor beta chains were all obtained from the same sample, sequenced in a study of beta chain features in type 1 diabetes. Of the isolated RNA, all was reverse transcribed, and so the sequenced material was expressed TCRB transcripts. Clones were sequenced by immunoSEQ multiplex PCR, and TCRdb holds only the in-frame ones, with some missing. The sample has 450,000 to 550,000 clones, approximately 30% seen once. Sequencing used naive CD4+ T cells from blood. The receptors stem from a man younger than 35 in good health.

The rearrangement uses TRBV30 and TRBJ1-2, with D possibly matching TRBD1 (5 bases). The CDR3 length is 15 residues. Deletions cut 3 bases from V and 1 base from J, with 15 bases between. The germline V gene encodes CDR1 GTSNPN and CDR2 SVGIG (reference sequence). CDR3: CAWRATRGDNYGYTF. CDR3 in DNA: TGTGCCTGGAGGGCGACTCGGGGGGATAACTATGGCTACACCTTC.

There are a few counts of this clone. The J gene is TRBJ2-3, the V gene TRBV10-3, with D tentatively TRBD2 (5 bases). With 2 bases removed from V and 2 bases from J, the gap between germline ends came to 11 bases. This CDR3 region has 15 residues. Germline V gives CDR1 ENHRY, CDR2 SYGVKD. The CDR3 DNA reads TGTGCCATCAGTGAGCCGAGCGGATTCACAGATACGCAGTATTTT. Protein: CAISEPSGFTDTQYF.

CDR3 nucleotide sequence: TGTGCTTCGAACCCAGGGTCCGGGGCCAACGTCCTGACTTTC. Amino acids: CASNPGSGANVLTF. This rearrangement joins TRBV10-3 to TRBJ2-6; a possible D gene is TRBD1 (5 bases). CDR1 ENHRY and CDR2 SYGVKD come from the germline V gene. The CDR3 runs to 14 residues.

The rearrangement joins TRBV11-2 to TRBJ1-1; D is unclear. CDR3 length: 12 residues. The germline V gene encodes CDR1 SGHAT and CDR2 FQNNGV. Trimming removed 5 bases at V and 5 bases at J, with 9 bases between. CDR3 nucleotides: TGTGCCAGCAGCCGGTTTTTAACTGAAGCTTTCTTT. It codes for CASSRFLTEAFF.

This clone was seen only a few times. The chain links TRBV7-6 to TRBJ2-6; no reliable D call. The CDR3 loop spans 14 amino acids. Germline V gives CDR1 SGHVS, CDR2 FNYEAQ. V was shortened by 5 bases and J by 1 base, with 6 bases between the two germline ends. The CDR3 here is CASSPQSGANVLTF. CDR3 DNA sequence: TGTGCCAGCAGCCCCCAATCTGGGGCCAACGTCCTGACTTTC.

This clone was detected a few times. This sequence joins TRBV30 and TRBJ1-1; D not resolved. The CDR3 consists of 13 residues. Trimming shortened V by 0 bases and J by 3 bases, and 8 bases separated the two germline ends. Germline values: CDR1 GTSNPN, CDR2 SVGIG (reference sequence). The CDR3 protein is CAWSVLGDTEAFF. CDR3 bases: TGTGCCTGGAGTGTACTGGGTGACACTGAAGCTTTCTTT.

The chain links TRBV6-5 to TRBJ2-7; 11 positions match TRBD1. Germline V CDR1 and CDR2: MNHEY, SVGAGI. The CDR3 has 14 amino acids. V shed 6 bases and J 3 bases; nucleotides not matched to a gene: 4. The CDR3 DNA follows: TGTGCCAGCAGATCCGGGACAGGGGGCTACGAGCAGTACTTC. It encodes CASRSGTGGYEQYF.

This clone showed up just a few times. The chain uses TRBV7-2 and TRBJ2-7; D not resolved. Trimming took 0 bases from V and 0 from J, leaving 9 bases between them. Germline CDR1 is SGHTA and CDR2 is FQGNSA. The CDR3 extends over 15 amino acids. The CDR3 DNA follows: TGTGCCAGCAGCTTAGCAGCATGGGGCTCCTACGAGCAGTACTTC. Its protein product is CASSLAAWGSYEQYF.

The chain is built from TRBV30 and TRBJ1-2; D not resolved. Trimming pared 1 base from V and 4 bases from J, leaving 13 bases between. Germline assignment: CDR1 GTSNPN and CDR2 SVGIG (reference sequence). The CDR3 loop spans 14 amino acids. The CDR3 DNA reads TGTGCCTGGAGTGCCGGAGGGCTCCTCTATGGCTACACCTTC. This codes for CAWSAGGLLYGYTF. Looking up the rest from reference TRBV30 and TRBJ1-2 gives the full variable domain: SQTIHQWPATLVQPVGSPLSLECTVEGTSNPNLYWYRQAAGRGLQLLFYSVGIGQISSEVPQNLSASRPQDRQFILSSKKLLLSDSGFYLCAWSAGGLLYGYTFGSGTRLTVV.

This clone appeared a few times. The rearrangement links TRBV4-1 to TRBJ2-7; D gene unclear. Trimming removed 2 bases from V and 7 bases from J, with 15 bases in between. CDR1 and CDR2 (germline): MGHRA, YSYEKL. This CDR3 has 14 residues. This chain's CDR3 is CASSQRPSTREQYF. The CDR3 DNA follows: TGCGCCAGCAGCCAAAGGCCCAGTACTCGGGAGCAGTACTTC.

The chain links TRBV7-9 to TRBJ1-5; weak D call: TRBD1 (5 bases). V was cut by 1 base and J by 0 bases, with 7 bases left in between. Germline-derived CDR1 and CDR2 are SEHNR and FQNEAQ (reference sequence). This CDR3 comprises 15 residues. The CDR3 spells CASSLVGGSNQPQHF. The CDR3 region has the DNA TGTGCCAGCAGCTTAGTCGGGGGTAGCAATCAGCCCCAGCATTTT.

This clone was picked up a small number of times. The chain is built from TRBV10-3 and TRBJ2-3; D might be TRBD2 (5 bases). Germline CDR1 reads ENHRY; CDR2 reads SYGVKD. V lost 10 bases and J 2 bases, leaving 7 bases between the germline ends. The CDR3 has 11 amino acids. The CDR3 sequence: CATGNTDTQYF. The CDR3 DNA reads as TGTGCCACCGGGAACACAGATACGCAGTATTTT.

The V and J genes are TRBV25-1 and TRBJ2-3, with 7 bases identical to TRBD1. This CDR3 contains 16 residues. Germline CDR1 is MGHDK and CDR2 is SYGVNS. V was pared by 5 bases and J by 6 bases, with 14 bases of the junction left unmatched. The CDR3 region is CASSSSRQGSADTQYF. The CDR3 DNA reads TGTGCCAGCAGTTCCTCCCGACAGGGCTCGGCGGATACGCAGTATTTT.

This chain joins TRBV9 and TRBJ2-5; D unresolved. The CDR3 loop spans 14 amino acids. Germline lookup yields CDR1 SGDLS and CDR2 YYNGEE. The ends were cut back, 3 bases at V and 7 bases at J, with 16 bases in the middle. CDR3 residues: CASSAGRSPGTQYF. The CDR3 nucleotides read TGTGCCAGCAGCGCCGGACGGAGCCCAGGGACCCAGTACTTC. Drawing the rest from reference TRBV9 and TRBJ2-5, the complete variable domain is DSGVTQTPKHLITATGQRVTLRCSPRSGDLSVYWYQQSLDQGLQFLIQYYNGEERAKGNILERFSAQQFPDLHSELNLSSLELGDSALYFCASSAGRSPGTQYFGPGTRLLVL.

The rearrangement links TRBV6-5 to TRBJ2-1; 10 bases fit TRBD2. Germline V CDR1 and CDR2: MNHEY, SVGAGI. Losses at the gene ends were 7 bases for V and 4 bases for J; bases not matched to a gene: 7. The CDR3 totals 15 residues. The CDR3 protein is CASTPAGGPYNEQFF. As DNA, the CDR3 is TGTGCCAGCACTCCAGCGGGAGGGCCTTACAATGAGCAGTTCTTC.

This clone was seen only a few times. The chain joins TRBV29-1 to TRBJ1-4; D unresolved. The CDR3 is made up of 14 amino acids. The V gene's germline CDR1 is SQVTM and CDR2 ANQGSEA. Trimming took off 4 bases at V and 0 bases at J, with 9 bases between the two ends. The CDR3 sequence is CSVGGSATNEKLFF. In nucleotides, the CDR3 is TGCAGCGTTGGCGGGAGTGCAACTAATGAAAAACTGTTTTTT.

The rearrangement joins TRBV14 to TRBJ2-3; TRBD2 matches at 10 bases. CDR3 length: 16 residues. V shed 1 base, J shed 2 bases, and the junction held 3 bases outside the gene matches. From germline, CDR1 is SGHDN and CDR2 FVKESK. The CDR3 region has the DNA TGTGCCAGCAGCCAAGCGCTAGCGGGAGTCACAGATACGCAGTATTTT. Residues: CASSQALAGVTDTQYF.

Only a few counts were recorded for this clone. The gene calls are TRBV7-2 and TRBJ1-5; perhaps TRBD1 as D (5 bases). Germline-derived CDR1 and CDR2 are SGHTA and FQGNSA. The CDR3 has 15 residues. The V end was cut by 7 bases, the J end by 3 bases, with 16 bases between. CDR3 loop: CASTFLGGTNQPQHF. Here the CDR3 DNA reads TGTGCCAGCACCTTCTTGGGGGGAACCAATCAGCCCCAGCATTTT.